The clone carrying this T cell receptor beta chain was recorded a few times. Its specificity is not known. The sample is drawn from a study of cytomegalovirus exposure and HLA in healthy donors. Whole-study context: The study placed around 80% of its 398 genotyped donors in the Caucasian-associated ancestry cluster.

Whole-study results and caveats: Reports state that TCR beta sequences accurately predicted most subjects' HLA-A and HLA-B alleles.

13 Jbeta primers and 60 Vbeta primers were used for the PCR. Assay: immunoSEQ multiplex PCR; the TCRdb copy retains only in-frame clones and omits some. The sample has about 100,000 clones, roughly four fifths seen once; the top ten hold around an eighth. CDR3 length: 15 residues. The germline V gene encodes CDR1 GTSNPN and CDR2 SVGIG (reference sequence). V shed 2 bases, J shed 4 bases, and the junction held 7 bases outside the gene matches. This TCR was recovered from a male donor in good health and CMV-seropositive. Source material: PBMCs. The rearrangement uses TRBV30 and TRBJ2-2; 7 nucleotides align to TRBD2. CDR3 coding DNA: TGTGCCTGGAGTTCGCGGGGGAGCTCCACCGGGGAGCTGTTTTTT. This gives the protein CAWSSRGSSTGELFF.